One and the same sample provided the 24 T cell receptor beta chains below, sequenced in a study of OX40 agonist ivuxolimab in advanced cancers. This table comes from immunoSEQ multiplex PCR, and its TCRdb copy is limited to in-frame clones, with some not included. This sample has about 48,000 clones; about 87% occur once, and the top ten carry over 9%. The material sequenced was CD4+ or CD8+ T cells sorted from blood, taken in a trial of the OX40 agonist ivuxolimab. Source of these receptors: an adult with an advanced solid tumor such as melanoma, head and neck, liver or kidney cancer.

This clone was detected once. The chain carries TRBV28 and TRBJ1-5, with D perhaps matching TRBD1 (6 bases). Trimming shortened V by 3 bases and J by 10 bases, and 25 bases separated the two germline ends. The CDR3 has 17 amino acids. Germline loops: CDR1 MDHEN, CDR2 SYDVKM. The CDR3: CASSFGRGGPQRVPQHF. The DNA for the CDR3 is TGTGCCAGCAGTTTTGGGAGGGGGGGTCCCCAACGAGTCCCCCAGCATTTT.

The V call is TRBV29-1, the J call TRBJ2-1; D is possibly TRBD2 (6 bases). Trimming shortened V by 0 bases and J by 2 bases, and 14 bases separated the two germline ends. Germline lookup yields CDR1 SQVTM and CDR2 ANQGSEA. The CDR3 contains 16 residues. In DNA, the CDR3 is TGCAGCGTTGAAGACCTGTCTAGCGCCGCCTACAATGAGCAGTTCTTC. Its protein product is CSVEDLSSAAYNEQFF.

This chain links TRBV11-2 with TRBJ2-5; 9 bases agree with TRBD2. V gave up 5 bases and J gave up 4 bases; unmatched junction bases: 5. CDR3 length: 14 residues. Germline V lookup: CDR1 SGHAT, CDR2 FQNNGV. The CDR3 sequence is CASSPWTSAETQYF. CDR3 nucleotides: TGTGCCAGCAGCCCATGGACTAGCGCAGAGACCCAGTACTTC.

The rearrangement joins TRBV7-3 to TRBJ1-1; D remains unclear. In germline, CDR1 is SGHTA, CDR2 FQGTGA. This CDR3 has 13 amino acids. V was cut by 4 bases and J by 1 base, with 7 bases left in between. The CDR3 sequence: CASSWTPNTEAFF. In DNA form, the CDR3 reads TGTGCCAGCAGCTGGACCCCGAACACTGAAGCTTTCTTT.

This rearrangement joins TRBV11-2 to TRBJ2-7; TRBD1 might be the D (6 bases). Between the trimmed V and J ends, which lost 4 bases and 5 bases, there was a span of 18 bases. The CDR3 contains 15 residues. Per the germline V gene, CDR1 is SGHAT and CDR2 is FQNNGV. For the CDR3, the DNA is TGTGCCAGCAGCTACGCCGATCAGGGGAACGACGAGCAGTACTTC. Protein product: CASSYADQGNDEQYF.

V usage is TRBV7-9 and J usage is TRBJ1-1; D perhaps matches TRBD1 (6 bases). CDR3 size: 16 residues. The germline V gene has CDR1 SEHNR and CDR2 FQNEAQ (reference sequence). Trimming removed 2 bases at V and 1 base at J, with 14 bases between. The CDR3: CASSLPRGTTNTEAFF. CDR3 bases: TGTGCCAGCAGCTTACCACGGGGGACAACGAACACTGAAGCTTTCTTT.

The V and J genes are TRBV4-3 and TRBJ2-1; a possible D gene is TRBD1 (6 bases). Between the trimmed V and J ends, which lost 1 base and 8 bases, there was a span of 15 bases. The CDR3 is 15 residues long. Germline loops: CDR1 LGHNA, CDR2 YSLEER. Written as DNA, the CDR3 is TGCGCCAGCAGCCAAGTCCAGGGGCCCGCGGATGAGCAGTTCTTC. Its protein is CASSQVQGPADEQFF.

This rearrangement joins TRBV7-8 to TRBJ1-3; D is undetermined. This CDR3 has 14 residues. With 5 bases removed from V and 4 bases from J, the gap between germline ends came to 12 bases. Per germline, CDR1 SGHVS and CDR2 FQNEAQ. The CDR3: CASSPRWVGNTIYF. CDR3 coding DNA: TGTGCCAGCAGCCCACGGTGGGTCGGAAACACCATATATTTT.

This clone was recorded once. The chain couples TRBV4-1 to TRBJ2-1; 9 bases line up with TRBD2. Germline V CDR1 and CDR2: MGHRA, YSYEKL. With 3 bases clipped from V and 3 bases from J, the junction kept 9 bases outside the gene matches. This CDR3 is 17 amino acids long. The CDR3 DNA follows: TGCGCCAGCAGCCAGGAGCCTCTAGCGGGGCGCTACAATGAGCAGTTCTTC. Its translation is CASSQEPLAGRYNEQFF.

This rearrangement joins TRBV27 to TRBJ2-7; TRBD1 might be the D (6 bases). The V gene's germline CDR1 is MNHEY and CDR2 SMNVEV (reference sequence). This CDR3 has 14 residues. V lost 6 bases and J lost 2, with 14 bases in between. The CDR3 DNA sequence: TGTGCCAGCAGCGGACAGCCGGACCCCTACGAGCAGTACTTC. It yields the protein CASSGQPDPYEQYF.

The V and J genes are TRBV9 and TRBJ1-4; 8 bases are a match to TRBD1. CDR1 is SGDLS and CDR2 is YYNGEE in the germline V gene. V lost 0 bases to trimming and J lost 8 bases; unmatched junction nucleotides: 6. The CDR3 covers 15 residues. CDR3 amino acids: CASSVEGTGFEKLFF. CDR3 sequence (DNA): TGTGCCAGCAGCGTAGAGGGGACAGGCTTCGAAAAACTGTTTTTT. Full variable domain (rest looked up from reference TRBV9 and TRBJ1-4): DSGVTQTPKHLITATGQRVTLRCSPRSGDLSVYWYQQSLDQGLQFLIQYYNGEERAKGNILERFSAQQFPDLHSELNLSSLELGDSALYFCASSVEGTGFEKLFFGSGTQLSVL.

The chain uses TRBV28 and TRBJ2-5; D is perhaps TRBD2 (5 bases). CDR1 is MDHEN and CDR2 is SYDVKM in the germline V gene. V gave up 2 bases and J gave up 5 bases, with 12 bases separating them. The CDR3 spans 14 residues. The chain's CDR3 is CASSLTAGGETQYF. The CDR3 nucleotides are TGTGCCAGCAGTTTAACGGCGGGTGGGGAGACCCAGTACTTC.

The chain links TRBV5-6 to TRBJ1-4; 7 positions agree with TRBD1. CDR1 SGHDT and CDR2 YYEEEE come from the germline V gene. The V gene end was trimmed by 0 bases and the J gene end by 8 bases; junction bases not matched to a gene: 10. This CDR3 comprises 16 residues. This CDR3 is CASSLELTGDTEKLFF. In DNA form, the CDR3 reads TGTGCCAGCAGCTTGGAACTTACAGGGGATACGGAAAAACTGTTTTTT.

The rearrangement links TRBV4-3 to TRBJ1-5; D is possibly TRBD1 (6 bases). V was shortened by 0 bases and J by 6 bases, with 18 bases between the two germline ends. The CDR3 totals 17 residues. Germline V gene sequence: CDR1 LGHNA, CDR2 YSLEER. CDR3 sequence reads: CASSQDVPTGRTQPQHF. The CDR3 bases are TGCGCCAGCAGCCAAGATGTCCCGACAGGCCGGACTCAGCCCCAGCATTTT.

This chain joins TRBV27 and TRBJ1-1; D not certain. The CDR3 is 11 residues long. The V gene's germline CDR1 is MNHEY and CDR2 SMNVEV (reference sequence). CDR3 DNA sequence: TGTGCTGCCGCTGCGGGTGCTGAAGCTTTCTTT. Protein sequence: CAAAAGAEAFF.

The table lists this clone with a count of one. The rearrangement links TRBV14 to TRBJ2-3; no clear D. CDR1 and CDR2 (germline): SGHDN, FVKESK. The CDR3 totals 17 residues. V shed 0 bases and J shed 0 bases, with 13 bases lying between them. CDR3 amino acids: CASSQEFGQLSTDTQYF. In nucleotides, the CDR3 is TGTGCCAGCAGCCAAGAGTTCGGTCAACTAAGCACAGATACGCAGTATTTT.

This chain connects TRBV4-3 to TRBJ1-2, with 8 bases that match TRBD1. V gave up 4 bases and J gave up 3 bases; unmatched junction bases: 7. The V gene's germline CDR1 is LGHNA and CDR2 YSLEER. The CDR3 runs 15 residues. CDR3 in DNA: TGCGCCAGCAGCCCAGGACAGGGAGCGGACTATGGCTACACCTTC. Its translation: CASSPGQGADYGYTF.

The rearrangement joins TRBV6-6 to TRBJ1-2, with D unresolved. V was clipped by 2 bases and J by 2 bases, with 6 bases between them. This CDR3 has 13 residues. The V gene's germline CDR1 is MNHNY and CDR2 SVGAGI (reference sequence). The chain's CDR3 is CASSYGGNYGYTF. CDR3 sequence (DNA): TGTGCCAGCAGTTACGGCGGAAACTATGGCTACACCTTC.

V and J are TRBV7-9 and TRBJ1-4, with D hard to call. The CDR3 covers 14 residues. The ends were cut back, 3 bases at V and 7 bases at J, with 12 bases in the middle. Germline lookup yields CDR1 SEHNR and CDR2 FQNEAQ (reference sequence). CDR3 sequence (DNA): TGTGCCAGCAGCTTCTTACAATTTGGTGAAAAACTGTTTTTT. Protein product: CASSFLQFGEKLFF.

The V and J genes are TRBV27 and TRBJ1-5; tentative D call: TRBD1 (6 bases). This CDR3 comprises 15 residues. Trimming cost V 0 bases and J 2 bases, with 8 bases left between them. Germline values: CDR1 MNHEY, CDR2 SMNVEV (reference sequence). CDR3 amino acids: CASSLSRGGNQPQHF. In DNA, the CDR3 is TGTGCCAGCAGTTTATCCAGGGGAGGCAATCAGCCCCAGCATTTT.

CDR3 nucleotides: TGTGCCAGCAGTTTATCAATTAACACTGAAGCTTTCTTT. Encoded protein: CASSLSINTEAFF. The genes are TRBV27 and TRBJ1-1; D is unresolved. The CDR3 sequence is 13 residues long. CDR1 and CDR2 (germline): MNHEY, SMNVEV (reference sequence). V lost 0 bases to trimming and J lost 2 bases, with 4 bases between them.

The rearrangement uses TRBV7-6 and TRBJ2-5; TRBD1 aligns across 7 bases. The J call is doubtful: the DNA matches TRBJ2-7 better. The CDR3 runs 15 residues. In germline, CDR1 is SGHVS, CDR2 FNYEAQ. The CDR3 coding sequence is TGTGCCAGCAGCTTAAGGGGGACAGAAGGATACGAGCAGTACTTC. It is translated as CASSLRGTEGYEQYF.

The gene calls are TRBV7-9 and TRBJ2-7; no definite D call. V lost 5 bases, J lost 1 base, and 12 bases lay in between. CDR1 SEHNR and CDR2 FQNEAQ come from the germline V gene (reference sequence). The CDR3 loop spans 14 amino acids. The CDR3 protein is CASSRGLISYEQYF. The CDR3 DNA is TGTGCCAGCAGCCGAGGCCTAATTTCCTACGAGCAGTACTTC.

The V gene is TRBV30, the J gene TRBJ1-1; D not certain. The germline gives CDR1 GTSNPN, CDR2 SVGIG (reference sequence). This CDR3 comprises 13 residues. V lost 0 bases and J 7 bases, leaving 12 bases between the germline ends. CDR3 in DNA: TGTGCCTGGAGTGTACTGGGGTCGAGTGAAGCTTTCTTT. Translating gives CAWSVLGSSEAFF. The full variable domain, with the rest looked up from reference TRBV30 and TRBJ1-1, is SQTIHQWPATLVQPVGSPLSLECTVEGTSNPNLYWYRQAAGRGLQLLFYSVGIGQISSEVPQNLSASRPQDRQFILSSKKLLLSDSGFYLCAWSVLGSSEAFFGQGTRLTVV.